What follows are 28 T cell receptor beta chains derived from one specimen sequenced in a study of T cell responses to AZD1222 COVID-19 vaccine. Only in-frame clones appear in the TCRdb table, and some are missing; sequencing was by immunoSEQ multiplex PCR. The data contain some 92,000 clones, over 80% of them singletons. The starting material was peripheral blood, obtained on day 0 of AZD1222 vaccination. These receptors were collected from an adult in good health.

Worth noting for this clone: This CDR3 is also generated by other DNA sequences in the sample. The rearrangement links TRBV18 to TRBJ2-7; D unclear. Germline CDR1 is KGHSH and CDR2 is LQKENI. V lost 2 bases, J lost 0 bases, and 2 bases lay in between. The CDR3 is 12 residues long. CDR3 nucleotides: TGTGCCAGCTCACCAAGCTCCTACGAGCAGTACTTC. This encodes CASSPSSYEQYF.

The chain uses TRBV27 and TRBJ2-7; no clear D gene. This CDR3 region has 14 residues. Trimming removed 4 bases at V and 3 bases at J, with 13 bases between. Germline CDR1 reads MNHEY; CDR2 reads SMNVEV (reference sequence). CDR3 coding DNA: TGTGCCAGCAGTTCAAATGGGCGAATCTACGAGCAGTACTTC. Translating it yields CASSSNGRIYEQYF.

This chain joins TRBV16 and TRBJ1-1; D is unclear. V lost 4 bases and J 0 bases, leaving 15 bases between the germline ends. The germline gives CDR1 KGHSY, CDR2 FQNENV. The CDR3 covers 16 residues. CDR3 nucleotide sequence: TGTGCCAGCAGCCGGACGCGGGAGGCTATGAACACTGAAGCTTTCTTT. It codes for CASSRTREAMNTEAFF.

With regard to this clone: The same CDR3 arises from other DNA sequences in this sample as well. The gene calls are TRBV5-1 and TRBJ1-1; TRBD1 agrees at 7 bases. CDR1 is SGHRS, CDR2 YFSETQ, per germline. Trimming took 2 bases from V and 2 from J; bases not matched to a gene: 6. The CDR3 is 15 amino acids. The CDR3 is CASSFFQGGNTEAFF. The CDR3 DNA reads TGCGCCAGCAGCTTTTTCCAGGGGGGAAACACTGAAGCTTTCTTT. The complete variable domain, with remaining parts taken from reference TRBV5-1 and TRBJ1-1, reads KAGVTQTPRYLIKTRGQQVTLSCSPISGHRSVSWYQQTPGQGLQFLFEYFSETQRNKGNFPGRFSGRQFSNSRSEMNVSTLELGDSALYLCASSFFQGGNTEAFFGQGTRLTVV.

V usage is TRBV12-3 or TRBV12-4 and J usage is TRBJ1-3; D is undetermined. The CDR3 spans 11 residues. V shed 11 bases and J shed 4 bases, with 9 bases lying between them. CDR3 coding DNA: TGTGCCGGGTTGTTAGGAAACACCATATATTTT. The encoded protein is CAGLLGNTIYF.

The chain uses TRBV18 and TRBJ1-2, with D maybe TRBD1 (5 bases). Looked up from germline, CDR1 is KGHSH and CDR2 is LQKENI. V lost 3 bases to trimming and J lost 10 bases, with 15 bases between them. This CDR3 comprises 13 residues. CDR3 sequence: CASSPGTPKDYTF. In nucleotides, the CDR3 is TGTGCCAGCTCACCCGGGACCCCTAAAGACTACACCTTC.

This clone was seen more than once but under ten times. The chain employs TRBV4-1 and TRBJ2-1; perhaps D is TRBD1 or TRBD2 (5 bases each). The ends were cut back, 6 bases at V and 6 bases at J, with 12 bases in the middle. The germline CDR1 and CDR2 sequences are MGHRA and YSYEKL. CDR3 length: 13 residues. The CDR3 region has the DNA TGCGCCAGCAGTCGAGGGGCGAGCAATGAGCAGTTCTTC. Residues: CASSRGASNEQFF.

The genes are TRBV29-1 and TRBJ1-2, with 8 positions matching TRBD1. With V trimmed by 5 bases and J by 6 bases, 8 bases remained unmatched. Germline V gene data show CDR1 as SQVTM and CDR2 as ANQGSEA. This CDR3 contains 13 residues. This CDR3 is CSVSVAGGNGYTF. Here the CDR3 DNA reads TGCAGCGTTTCAGTAGCAGGGGGCAATGGCTACACCTTC.

This chain connects TRBV7-6 to TRBJ1-6, with D uncertain. Per the germline V gene, CDR1 is SGHVS and CDR2 is FNYEAQ. V was cut by 0 bases and J by 5 bases, with 11 bases left in between. The CDR3 contains 16 residues. In nucleotides, the CDR3 is TGTGCCAGCAGCTTAGCCCCGGGTTTTAATAATTCACCCCTCCACTTT. It yields the protein CASSLAPGFNNSPLHF.

This clone was counted a few times. The V gene is TRBV5-1, the J gene TRBJ1-1; the match to TRBD1 covers 7 bases. Germline V gene sequence: CDR1 SGHRS, CDR2 YFSETQ. V shed 4 bases and J 1 base; nucleotides not matched to a gene: 10. The CDR3 contains 16 residues. DNA of the CDR3: TGCGCCAGCAGCGACAATCCGGGACAGAAGAACACTGAAGCTTTCTTT. Protein sequence: CASSDNPGQKNTEAFF. The complete variable domain, with remaining parts taken from reference TRBV5-1 and TRBJ1-1, reads KAGVTQTPRYLIKTRGQQVTLSCSPISGHRSVSWYQQTPGQGLQFLFEYFSETQRNKGNFPGRFSGRQFSNSRSEMNVSTLELGDSALYLCASSDNPGQKNTEAFFGQGTRLTVV.

The CDR3 loop is CASSQFTGGYNEQFF. CDR3 DNA sequence: TGTGCCAGCAGCCAATTCACCGGGGGTTACAATGAGCAGTTCTTC. V is TRBV4-2 and J is TRBJ2-1; maybe TRBD2 (6 bases). Trimming removed 2 bases from V and 4 bases from J, with 12 bases in between. This CDR3 region has 15 residues. Germline CDR1 LGHNA, CDR2 YNFKEQ.

The chain has TRBV9 and TRBJ2-7; the match to TRBD1 covers 8 bases. V lost 3 bases and J lost 7; bases outside the gene matches: 9. Germline V gene lookup returns CDR1 SGDLS and CDR2 YYNGEE. The CDR3 is 14 residues long. The CDR3 reads CASSARTGPEEQYF. The CDR3 DNA reads TGTGCCAGCAGCGCCCGGACAGGGCCTGAGGAGCAGTACTTC.

The chain is built from TRBV7-9 and TRBJ2-5; a weak D match, TRBD1 (5 bases). The CDR3 is 16 residues long. The germline CDR1 and CDR2 sequences are SEHNR and FQNEAQ (reference sequence). The V gene lost 3 bases and the J gene lost 4 bases, with 18 bases spanning the gap. CDR3: CASSFDIQDGRETQYF. The CDR3 DNA sequence: TGTGCCAGCAGCTTTGATATACAGGATGGTCGAGAGACCCAGTACTTC.

The chain recombines TRBV5-8 with TRBJ1-1; D is uncertain. Trimming removed 0 bases from V and 4 bases from J, with 4 bases in between. Looked up from germline, CDR1 is SGHTS and CDR2 is YDEGEE. The CDR3 is 12 residues long. Written as DNA, the CDR3 is TGTGCCAGCAGCTTGGTGGCCACTGAAGCTTTCTTT. It encodes CASSLVATEAFF.

The genes are TRBV7-9 and TRBJ1-3; D perhaps matches TRBD1 (5 bases). The CDR3 runs to 18 residues. Germline V gives CDR1 SEHNR, CDR2 FQNEAQ (reference sequence). Trimming stripped 4 bases from V and 0 bases from J, with 19 bases between. CDR3 DNA sequence: TGTGCCAGCAGCTCCTTTGGGGGGTTATTGGCCTCTGGAAACACCATATATTTT. Its protein is CASSSFGGLLASGNTIYF. Complete variable domain (other parts from reference TRBV7-9 and TRBJ1-3): DTGVSQNPRHKITKRGQNVTFRCDPISEHNRLYWYRQTLGQGPEFLTYFQNEAQLEKSRLLSDRFSAERPKGSFSTLEIQRTEQGDSAMYLCASSSFGGLLASGNTIYFGEGSWLTVV.

This clone was recorded a few times. V is TRBV12-3 or TRBV12-4 and J is TRBJ1-4; TRBD1 agrees at 9 bases. The CDR3 runs 13 residues. V lost 1 base to trimming and J lost 14 bases; unmatched junction nucleotides: 5. The CDR3 reads CASSLGGTGTLFF. As DNA, the CDR3 is TGTGCCAGCAGTTTAGGAGGGACAGGGACGCTGTTTTTT.

Only a few counts were recorded for this clone. The gene calls are TRBV7-8 and TRBJ2-1, with D perhaps assigned TRBD1 or TRBD2 (6 bases each). V was clipped by 1 base and J by 7 bases, with 11 bases between them. The germline V gene has CDR1 SGHVS and CDR2 FQNEAQ. The CDR3 is 14 residues long. CDR3 sequence: CASSLGGAWNEQFF. The DNA for the CDR3 is TGTGCCAGCAGCTTAGGGGGGGCGTGGAATGAGCAGTTCTTC. Using reference TRBV7-8 and TRBJ2-1 for the parts outside the CDR3, the full variable domain is GAGVSQSPRYKVAKRGQDVALRCDPISGHVSLFWYQQALGQGPEFLTYFQNEAQLDKSGLPSDRFFAERPEGSVSTLKIQRTQQEDSAVYLCASSLGGAWNEQFFGPGTRLTVL.

The rearrangement links TRBV28 to TRBJ1-5; TRBD1 might be the D (5 bases). There are 14 residues in the CDR3. Germline V gene sequence: CDR1 MDHEN, CDR2 SYDVKM. The V gene lost 7 bases and the J gene lost 3 bases, with 13 bases spanning the gap. For the CDR3, the DNA is TGTGCCAGCATATCGGGGCCCCACAATCAGCCCCAGCATTTT. As protein: CASISGPHNQPQHF.

The gene calls are TRBV4-1 and TRBJ1-2; D is perhaps TRBD1 (5 bases). V was shortened by 4 bases and J by 2 bases, with 14 bases between the two germline ends. The CDR3 has 15 amino acids. Germline assignment: CDR1 MGHRA and CDR2 YSYEKL. In DNA, the CDR3 is TGCGCCAGCAGCCCCCCGGGACGGCGAAACTATGGCTACACCTTC. It specifies CASSPPGRRNYGYTF.

This chain links TRBV29-1 with TRBJ1-2; a possible D gene is TRBD1 (5 bases). V dropped 7 bases and J dropped 11 bases, with 20 bases sitting between them. Germline CDR1 SQVTM, CDR2 ANQGSEA. The length of the CDR3 is 12 residues. The CDR3 spells CSGSSSRDQYTF. In nucleotides, the CDR3 is TGCAGCGGGTCATCCTCCCGGGACCAATACACCTTC. The full variable domain, rest sourced from reference TRBV29-1 and TRBJ1-2, is SAVISQKPSRDICQRGTSLTIQCQVDSQVTMMFWYRQQPGQSLTLIATANQGSEATYESGFVIDKFPISRPNLTFSTLTVSNMSPEDSSIYLCSGSSSRDQYTFGSGTRLTVV.

This clone was picked up a small number of times. CDR3 sequence: CASSEGTGGNSPLHF. The CDR3 DNA follows: TGTGCCAGCAGCGAGGGGACAGGGGGCAATTCACCCCTCCACTTT. The chain combines TRBV9 with TRBJ1-6, with 12 nucleotides matching TRBD1. The V gene's germline CDR1 is SGDLS and CDR2 YYNGEE. J was trimmed by 7 bases and V by 3 bases; bases with no gene match: 2. The CDR3 has 15 amino acids.

V is TRBV28 and J is TRBJ1-5; 7 nucleotides align to TRBD1. Germline V gene sequence: CDR1 MDHEN, CDR2 SYDVKM. CDR3 size: 14 residues. V trimming: 10 bases; J trimming: 5 bases; junction bases outside the gene matches: 11. CDR3 amino acids: CATLDRLGDQPQHF. For the CDR3, the DNA is TGTGCCACCCTGGACAGGTTAGGGGATCAGCCCCAGCATTTT.

The chain uses TRBV3-1 (or the pseudogene TRBV3-2) and TRBJ1-4, with D possibly TRBD1 on 6 matching bases. Germline V gene data show CDR1 as LGHDT and CDR2 as YNNKEL (reference sequence). Trimming shortened V by 6 bases and J by 3 bases, and 14 bases separated the two germline ends. The CDR3 runs 15 residues. The DNA of the CDR3 is TGTGCCAGCAGTTCGGGGGGGCTTGCTAATGAAAAACTGTTTTTT. It specifies CASSSGGLANEKLFF.

This clone has just a few counts. The V gene is TRBV19, the J gene TRBJ2-1; 11 bases fit TRBD2. After removal of 4 bases from V and 8 bases from J, the junction contained 10 bases not matched to a gene. From germline, CDR1 is LNHDA and CDR2 SQIVND (reference sequence). The CDR3 loop spans 16 amino acids. CDR3 amino acids: CASSTRTSGSWDEQFF. CDR3 bases: TGTGCCAGTAGTACGCGGACTAGCGGGTCCTGGGATGAGCAGTTCTTC.

This chain links TRBV5-1 with TRBJ2-3, with D unclear. The CDR3 runs 12 residues. Germline V gives CDR1 SGHRS, CDR2 YFSETQ. Trimming removed 4 bases from V and 0 bases from J, with 3 bases in between. CDR3 region: CASSLSTDTQYF. In DNA, the CDR3 is TGCGCCAGCAGCCTAAGCACAGATACGCAGTATTTT.

The chain employs TRBV11-2 and TRBJ1-5; no firm D call. This CDR3 region has 15 residues. Germline V gene data show CDR1 as SGHAT and CDR2 as FQNNGV. V lost 4 bases, J lost 3 bases, and 13 bases lay in between. In DNA, the CDR3 is TGTGCCAGCAGCTCTGGGCCAGGCCCCAATCAGCCCCAGCATTTT. Residues: CASSSGPGPNQPQHF. Variable domain in full (rest from reference TRBV11-2 and TRBJ1-5): EAGVAQSPRYKIIEKRQSVAFWCNPISGHATLYWYQQILGQGPKLLIQFQNNGVVDDSQLPKDRFSAERLKGVDSTLKIQPAKLEDSAVYLCASSSGPGPNQPQHFGDGTRLSIL.

This sequence joins TRBV5-1 and TRBJ1-2, with no clear D. Per germline, CDR1 SGHRS and CDR2 YFSETQ. With 0 bases removed from V and 0 bases from J, the gap between germline ends came to 3 bases. The CDR3 sequence is 13 residues long. This CDR3 is CASSLDPNYGYTF. Here the CDR3 DNA reads TGCGCCAGCAGCTTGGATCCTAACTATGGCTACACCTTC.

This chain connects TRBV28 to TRBJ2-7; 7 nucleotides agree with TRBD1. Germline V CDR1 and CDR2: MDHEN, SYDVKM. The CDR3 runs to 17 residues. The V and J ends lost 3 bases and 2 bases, in that order; junction bases with no gene match: 13. In DNA, the CDR3 is TGTGCCAGCAGTTTTCCCACCACAGGGGTGGTGACCTACGAGCAGTACTTC. Translated: CASSFPTTGVVTYEQYF.